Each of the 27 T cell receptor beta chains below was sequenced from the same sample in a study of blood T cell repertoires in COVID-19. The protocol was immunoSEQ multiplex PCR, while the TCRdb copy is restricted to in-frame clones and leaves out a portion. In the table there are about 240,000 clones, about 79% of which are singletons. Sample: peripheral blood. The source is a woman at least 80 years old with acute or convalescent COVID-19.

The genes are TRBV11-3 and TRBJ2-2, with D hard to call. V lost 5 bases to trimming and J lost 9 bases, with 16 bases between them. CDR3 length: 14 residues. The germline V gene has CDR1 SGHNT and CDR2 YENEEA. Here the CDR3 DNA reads TGTGCCAGCAGCGTAGGACCCACTAACCGGGAGCTGTTTTTT. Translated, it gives CASSVGPTNRELFF. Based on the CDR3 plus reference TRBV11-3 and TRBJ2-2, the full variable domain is EAGVVQSPRYKIIEKKQPVAFWCNPISGHNTLYWYLQNLGQGPELLIRYENEEAVDDSQLPKDRFSAERLKGVDSTLKIQPAELGDSAVYLCASSVGPTNRELFFGEGSRLTVL.

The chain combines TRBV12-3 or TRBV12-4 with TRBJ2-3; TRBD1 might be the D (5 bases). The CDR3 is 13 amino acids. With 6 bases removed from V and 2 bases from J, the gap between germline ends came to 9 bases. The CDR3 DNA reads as TGTGCCAGCAGGGGGCTTGACACAGATACGCAGTATTTT. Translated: CASRGLDTDTQYF.

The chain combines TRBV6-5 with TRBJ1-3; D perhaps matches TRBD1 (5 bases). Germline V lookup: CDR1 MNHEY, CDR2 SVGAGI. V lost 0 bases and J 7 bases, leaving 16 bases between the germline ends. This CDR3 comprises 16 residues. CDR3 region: CASSYSDTAPWNTIYF. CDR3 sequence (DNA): TGTGCCAGCAGTTACTCGGACACGGCACCCTGGAACACCATATATTTT.

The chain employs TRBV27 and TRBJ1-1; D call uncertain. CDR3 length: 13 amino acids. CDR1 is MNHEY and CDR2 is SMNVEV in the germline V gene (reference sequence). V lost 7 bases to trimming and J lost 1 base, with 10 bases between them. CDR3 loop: CASKFPGNTEAFF. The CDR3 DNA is TGTGCCAGCAAATTCCCGGGGAACACTGAAGCTTTCTTT.

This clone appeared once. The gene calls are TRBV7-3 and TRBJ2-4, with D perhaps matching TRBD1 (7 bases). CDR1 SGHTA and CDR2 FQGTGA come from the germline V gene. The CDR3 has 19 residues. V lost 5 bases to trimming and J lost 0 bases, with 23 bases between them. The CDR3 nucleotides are TGTGCCAGCAGCCCATCCGGAGGCGGGACAGTCATAGCCAAAAACATTCAGTACTTC. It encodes CASSPSGGGTVIAKNIQYF.

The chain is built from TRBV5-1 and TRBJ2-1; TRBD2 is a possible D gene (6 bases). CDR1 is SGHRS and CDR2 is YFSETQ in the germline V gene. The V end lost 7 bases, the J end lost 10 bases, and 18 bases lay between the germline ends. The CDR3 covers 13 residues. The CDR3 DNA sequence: TGCGCCAGCGTACCTAACTGGGGAGGAGAGCAGTTCTTC. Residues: CASVPNWGGEQFF.

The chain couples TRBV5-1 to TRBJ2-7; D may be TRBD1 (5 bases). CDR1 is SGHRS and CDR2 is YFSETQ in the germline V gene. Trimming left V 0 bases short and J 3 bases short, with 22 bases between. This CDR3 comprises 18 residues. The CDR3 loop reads CASSLESTVGRGFYEQYF. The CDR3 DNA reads TGCGCCAGCAGCTTGGAATCAACCGTGGGAAGGGGTTTCTACGAGCAGTACTTC.

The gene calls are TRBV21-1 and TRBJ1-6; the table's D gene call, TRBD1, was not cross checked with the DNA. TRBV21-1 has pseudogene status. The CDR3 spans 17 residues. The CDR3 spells CASSKEPQGQNNSPLHF. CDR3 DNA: TGTGCCAGCAGCAAAGAACCACAGGGACAAAATAATTCACCCCTCCACTTT.

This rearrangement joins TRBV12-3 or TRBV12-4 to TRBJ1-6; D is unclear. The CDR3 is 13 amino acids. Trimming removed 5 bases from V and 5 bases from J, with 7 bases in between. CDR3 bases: TGTGCCAGCAGTCGCACAAATAATTCACCCCTCCACTTT. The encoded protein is CASSRTNNSPLHF.

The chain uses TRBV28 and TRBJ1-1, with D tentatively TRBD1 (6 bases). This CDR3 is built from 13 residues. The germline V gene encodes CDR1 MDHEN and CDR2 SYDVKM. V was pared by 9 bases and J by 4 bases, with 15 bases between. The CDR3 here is CASTHTGTTEAFF. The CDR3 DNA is TGTGCCAGTACCCACACAGGGACCACTGAAGCTTTCTTT.

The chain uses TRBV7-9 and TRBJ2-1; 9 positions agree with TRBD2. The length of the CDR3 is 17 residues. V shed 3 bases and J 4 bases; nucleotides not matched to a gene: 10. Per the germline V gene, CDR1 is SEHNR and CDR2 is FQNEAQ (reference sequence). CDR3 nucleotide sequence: TGTGCCAGCAGCTTCCGACCGCTTAGCGGGGGTTACAATGAGCAGTTCTTC. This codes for CASSFRPLSGGYNEQFF.

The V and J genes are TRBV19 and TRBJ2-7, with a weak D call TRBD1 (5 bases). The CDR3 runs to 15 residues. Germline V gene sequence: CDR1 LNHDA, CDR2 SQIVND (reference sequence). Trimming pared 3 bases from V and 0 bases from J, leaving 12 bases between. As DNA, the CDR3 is TGTGCCAGTAGTATGGGGCGCTCGAGCTCCTACGAGCAGTACTTC. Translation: CASSMGRSSSYEQYF.

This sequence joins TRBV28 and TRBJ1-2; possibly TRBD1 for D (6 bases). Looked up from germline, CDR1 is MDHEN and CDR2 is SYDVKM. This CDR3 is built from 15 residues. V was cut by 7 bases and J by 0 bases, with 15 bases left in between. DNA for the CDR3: TGTGCCAGCACTACTAGGGACACCCCTAACTATGGCTACACCTTC. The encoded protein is CASTTRDTPNYGYTF.

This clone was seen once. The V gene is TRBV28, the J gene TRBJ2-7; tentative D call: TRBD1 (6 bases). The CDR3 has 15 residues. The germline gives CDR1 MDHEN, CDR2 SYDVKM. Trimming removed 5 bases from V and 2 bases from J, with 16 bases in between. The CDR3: CASSPSDRPPYEQYF. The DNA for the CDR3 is TGTGCCAGCAGTCCAAGTGACAGGCCACCCTACGAGCAGTACTTC.

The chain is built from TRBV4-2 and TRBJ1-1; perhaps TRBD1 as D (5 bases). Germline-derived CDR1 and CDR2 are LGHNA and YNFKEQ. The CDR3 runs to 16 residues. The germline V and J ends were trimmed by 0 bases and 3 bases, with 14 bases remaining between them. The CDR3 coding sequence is TGTGCCAGCAGCCAAGAATGGCTAGGGGTGGACACTGAAGCTTTCTTT. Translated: CASSQEWLGVDTEAFF.

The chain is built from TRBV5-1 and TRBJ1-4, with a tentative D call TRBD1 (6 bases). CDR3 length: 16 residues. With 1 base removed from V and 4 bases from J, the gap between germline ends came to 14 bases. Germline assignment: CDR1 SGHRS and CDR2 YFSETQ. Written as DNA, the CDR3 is TGCGCCAGCAGCTTGAGCGGGGGCCGGGGTAATGAAAAACTGTTTTTT. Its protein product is CASSLSGGRGNEKLFF.

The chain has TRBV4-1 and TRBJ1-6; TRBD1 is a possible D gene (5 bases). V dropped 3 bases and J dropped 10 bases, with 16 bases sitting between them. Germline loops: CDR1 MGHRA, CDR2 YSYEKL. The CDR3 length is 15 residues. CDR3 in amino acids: CASSQGQAHPSPLHF. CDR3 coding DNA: TGCGCCAGCAGCCAGGGGCAGGCCCATCCGTCACCCCTCCACTTT.

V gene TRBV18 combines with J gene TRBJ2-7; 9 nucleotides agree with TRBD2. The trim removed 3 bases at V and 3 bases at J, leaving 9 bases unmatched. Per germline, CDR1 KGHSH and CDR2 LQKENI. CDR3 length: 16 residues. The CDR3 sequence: CASSPREAGGSYEQYF. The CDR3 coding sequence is TGTGCCAGCTCACCGCGGGAAGCGGGGGGTAGCTACGAGCAGTACTTC.

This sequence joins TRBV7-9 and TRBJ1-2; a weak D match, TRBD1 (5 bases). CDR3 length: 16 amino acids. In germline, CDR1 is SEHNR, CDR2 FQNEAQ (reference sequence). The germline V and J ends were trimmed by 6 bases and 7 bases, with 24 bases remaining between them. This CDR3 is CASRDIRAGPSGGYTF. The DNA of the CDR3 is TGTGCCAGCAGGGACATTAGGGCCGGGCCCTCGGGTGGCTACACCTTC.

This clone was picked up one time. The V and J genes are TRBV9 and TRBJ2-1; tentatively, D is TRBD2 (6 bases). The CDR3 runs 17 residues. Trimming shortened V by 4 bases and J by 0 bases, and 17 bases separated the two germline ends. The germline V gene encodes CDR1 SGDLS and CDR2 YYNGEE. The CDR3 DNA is TGTGCCAGCAGCTCCCGGGACTCGTACGCCTCCTACAATGAGCAGTTCTTC. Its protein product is CASSSRDSYASYNEQFF. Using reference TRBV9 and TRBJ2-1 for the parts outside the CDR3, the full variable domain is DSGVTQTPKHLITATGQRVTLRCSPRSGDLSVYWYQQSLDQGLQFLIQYYNGEERAKGNILERFSAQQFPDLHSELNLSSLELGDSALYFCASSSRDSYASYNEQFFGPGTRLTVL.

The CDR3 sequence: CASSEFGTGTAGGYTF. CDR3 nucleotides: TGTGCCAGCAGTGAATTTGGGACAGGGACTGCTGGCGGCTACACCTTC. The V and J genes are TRBV2 and TRBJ1-2; 9 bases align to TRBD1. Trimming took 2 bases from V and 8 from J; bases not matched to a gene: 12. The germline V gene encodes CDR1 SNHLY and CDR2 FYNNEI. The CDR3 length is 16 residues.

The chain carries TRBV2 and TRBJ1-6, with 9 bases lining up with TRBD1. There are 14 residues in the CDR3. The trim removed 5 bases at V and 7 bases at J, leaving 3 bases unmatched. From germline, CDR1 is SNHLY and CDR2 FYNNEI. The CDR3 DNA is TGTGCCAGCAGTCCCGGGACAGGGAATTCACCCCTCCACTTT. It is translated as CASSPGTGNSPLHF.

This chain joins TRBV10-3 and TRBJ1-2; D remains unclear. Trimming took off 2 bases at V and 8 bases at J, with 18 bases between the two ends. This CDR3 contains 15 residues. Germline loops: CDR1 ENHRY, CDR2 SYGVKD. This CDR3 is CAISEREEVSRGYTF. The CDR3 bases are TGTGCCATCAGTGAGAGGGAGGAAGTGTCTAGGGGCTACACCTTC.

In DNA, the CDR3 is TGTGCCAGCTCACCACCGGCAGGGAACTATGGCTACACCTTC. This gives the protein CASSPPAGNYGYTF. The chain links TRBV18 to TRBJ1-2, with D maybe TRBD1 (5 bases). V lost 0 bases, J lost 2 bases, and 7 bases lay in between. Germline V gives CDR1 KGHSH, CDR2 LQKENI. The length of the CDR3 is 14 residues.

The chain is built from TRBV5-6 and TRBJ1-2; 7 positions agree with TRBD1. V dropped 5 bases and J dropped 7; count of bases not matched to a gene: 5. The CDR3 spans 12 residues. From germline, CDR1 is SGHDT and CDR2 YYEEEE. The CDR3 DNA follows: TGTGCCAGCAGGACAGGGCTCGGTGGCTACACCTTC. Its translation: CASRTGLGGYTF.

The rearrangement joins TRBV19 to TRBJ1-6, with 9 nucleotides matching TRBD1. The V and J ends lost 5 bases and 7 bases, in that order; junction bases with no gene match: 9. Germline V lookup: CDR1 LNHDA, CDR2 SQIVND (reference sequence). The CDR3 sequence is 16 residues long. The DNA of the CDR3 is TGTGCCAGTAGTTCTCGAAGGGGGACAGGGAATTCACCCCTCCACTTT. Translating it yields CASSSRRGTGNSPLHF. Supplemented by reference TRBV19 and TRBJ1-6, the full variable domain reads DGGITQSPKYLFRKEGQNVTLSCEQNLNHDAMYWYRQDPGQGLRLIYYSQIVNDFQKGDIAEGYSVSREKKESFPLTVTSAQKNPTAFYLCASSSRRGTGNSPLHFGNGTRLTVT.

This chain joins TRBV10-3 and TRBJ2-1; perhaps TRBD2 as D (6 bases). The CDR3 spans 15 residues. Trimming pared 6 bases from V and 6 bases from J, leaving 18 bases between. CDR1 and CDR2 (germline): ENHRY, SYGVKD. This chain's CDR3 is CAISTRDWGVNEQFF. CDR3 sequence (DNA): TGTGCCATCAGCACACGGGACTGGGGGGTCAATGAGCAGTTCTTC.